The next 15 T cell receptor beta chains were all read from a single sample in a study of a mutant IDH1 vaccine in newly diagnosed glioma. Produced via immunoSEQ multiplex PCR; TCRdb's table is partial and in-frame only. The sample carries roughly 52,000 clones, 76% recorded once. The sample's time point: week 35, safety follow-up. Each dose of the vaccine consisted of 300 ug of mutant IDH1 20-mer peptide, with topical imiquimod. These receptors have no known antigen. Sequencing used PBMCs, obtained from a glioma patient whose treatment included an IDH1 peptide vaccine. These receptors all stem from a middle-aged man with glioma.

The J gene is TRBJ1-1, the V gene TRBV11-3; the D is unclear. This CDR3 is 14 amino acids long. The germline gives CDR1 SGHNT, CDR2 YENEEA. Trimming shortened V by 2 bases and J by 4 bases, and 11 bases separated the two germline ends. CDR3 protein: CASSLSSRGTEAFF. The CDR3 nucleotides read TGTGCCAGCAGCTTATCATCGCGGGGCACTGAAGCTTTCTTT.

The chain recombines TRBV19 with TRBJ1-1; 9 bases are a match to TRBD1. This CDR3 is 14 amino acids long. V dropped 8 bases and J dropped 3; count of bases not matched to a gene: 7. Germline values: CDR1 LNHDA, CDR2 SQIVND (reference sequence). CDR3 coding DNA: TGTGCCAGTCGACAGGGGGGCCTGGACACTGAAGCTTTCTTT. Translation: CASRQGGLDTEAFF.

The chain is built from TRBV7-2 and TRBJ2-1; D unclear. V dropped 1 base and J dropped 3 bases, with 4 bases sitting between them. This CDR3 region has 13 residues. From germline, CDR1 is SGHTA and CDR2 FQGNSA. CDR3 amino acids: CASSLVVYNEQFF. The DNA for the CDR3 is TGTGCCAGCAGCTTAGTCGTCTACAATGAGCAGTTCTTC.

This clone was counted once. The chain recombines TRBV5-5 with TRBJ1-5; 7 bases map to TRBD1. In germline, CDR1 is SGHKS, CDR2 YYEKEE (reference sequence). J was trimmed by 7 bases and V by 0 bases; bases with no gene match: 7. This CDR3 is 15 amino acids long. The CDR3 spells CASSLGQGWEQPQHF. The CDR3 region has the DNA TGTGCCAGCAGCTTGGGACAGGGTTGGGAGCAGCCCCAGCATTTT.

In its sample, this clone was seen a few times. The chain employs TRBV11-2 and TRBJ2-1; D is undetermined. This CDR3 is built from 16 residues. With 3 bases removed from V and 5 bases from J, the gap between germline ends came to 17 bases. In germline, CDR1 is SGHAT, CDR2 FQNNGV. The CDR3 region has the DNA TGTGCCAGCAGCTTGGCTGTGAGCGTGGGTAACAATGAGCAGTTCTTC. Translating it yields CASSLAVSVGNNEQFF.

The genes are TRBV6-5 and TRBJ1-1; unclear D gene. This CDR3 comprises 13 residues. Germline CDR1 MNHEY, CDR2 SVGAGI. V dropped 5 bases and J dropped 0 bases, with 7 bases sitting between them. The chain's CDR3 is CASSVEMNTEAFF. CDR3 nucleotide sequence: TGTGCCAGCAGTGTAGAGATGAACACTGAAGCTTTCTTT.

The gene calls are TRBV13 and TRBJ2-3; 8 nucleotides agree with TRBD2. The CDR3 spans 16 residues. Germline trimming cut 4 bases from V and 3 bases from J; bases unmatched to any gene: 9. The germline V gene has CDR1 PRHDT and CDR2 FYEKMQ (reference sequence). CDR3 in amino acids: CASSSFTGGQTDTQYF. The CDR3 DNA follows: TGTGCCAGCAGCTCCTTTACGGGAGGGCAGACAGATACGCAGTATTTT. The complete variable domain, with remaining parts taken from reference TRBV13 and TRBJ2-3, reads AAGVIQSPRHLIKEKRETATLKCYPIPRHDTVYWYQQGPGQDPQFLISFYEKMQSDKGSIPDRFSAQQFSDYHSELNMSSLELGDSALYFCASSSFTGGQTDTQYFGPGTRLTVL.

The rearrangement links TRBV5-5 to TRBJ2-5; D tentatively fits TRBD1 or TRBD2 (6 bases each). V gave up 4 bases and J gave up 5 bases, with 21 bases separating them. Germline CDR1 is SGHKS and CDR2 is YYEKEE (reference sequence). The CDR3 covers 16 residues. DNA of the CDR3: TGTGCCAGCAGCAGTGGGGGCGCGGGAACGGCGGAGACCCAGTACTTC. Encoded protein: CASSSGGAGTAETQYF.

V and J are TRBV19 and TRBJ1-5; D might be TRBD1 (6 bases). Germline V lookup: CDR1 LNHDA, CDR2 SQIVND (reference sequence). Trimming left V 5 bases short and J 1 base short, with 21 bases between. The CDR3 loop spans 18 amino acids. The CDR3 is CASSGGGTPLASNQPQHF. In DNA form, the CDR3 reads TGTGCCAGTAGTGGAGGGGGAACTCCTTTAGCAAGCAATCAGCCCCAGCATTTT.

The chain combines TRBV5-1 with TRBJ2-1; 9 bases map to TRBD2. Germline V gene lookup returns CDR1 SGHRS and CDR2 YFSETQ. CDR3 length: 14 residues. V gave up 5 bases and J gave up 5 bases; unmatched junction bases: 5. The CDR3: CASRVSGSHNEQFF. CDR3 nucleotides: TGCGCCAGCAGGGTTAGCGGGAGCCACAATGAGCAGTTCTTC. Full variable domain (remainder filled in from reference TRBV5-1 and TRBJ2-1): KAGVTQTPRYLIKTRGQQVTLSCSPISGHRSVSWYQQTPGQGLQFLFEYFSETQRNKGNFPGRFSGRQFSNSRSEMNVSTLELGDSALYLCASRVSGSHNEQFFGPGTRLTVL.

The chain combines TRBV30 with TRBJ1-1; D gene uncertain. Trimming took 2 bases from V and 7 from J, leaving 8 bases between them. Looked up from germline, CDR1 is GTSNPN and CDR2 is SVGIG (reference sequence). This CDR3 has 11 residues. Here the CDR3 DNA reads TGTGCCTGGAGTCGGGAATTTGAAGCTTTCTTT. Translating gives CAWSREFEAFF.

The V gene is TRBV7-8, the J gene TRBJ1-5, with D unresolved. Germline V gene lookup returns CDR1 SGHVS and CDR2 FQNEAQ. This CDR3 comprises 13 residues. Between the trimmed V and J ends, which lost 2 bases and 5 bases, there was a span of 7 bases. The CDR3 DNA sequence: TGTGCCAGCAGCTTAAGGAGGGATCAGCCCCAGCATTTT. Its protein is CASSLRRDQPQHF. The full variable domain, with the rest looked up from reference TRBV7-8 and TRBJ1-5, is GAGVSQSPRYKVAKRGQDVALRCDPISGHVSLFWYQQALGQGPEFLTYFQNEAQLDKSGLPSDRFFAERPEGSVSTLKIQRTQQEDSAVYLCASSLRRDQPQHFGDGTRLSIL.

This sequence joins TRBV19 and TRBJ1-2; D remains unclear. The CDR3 spans 12 residues. CDR1 and CDR2 from the germline V gene are LNHDA and SQIVND (reference sequence). Trimming shortened V by 7 bases and J by 2 bases, and 8 bases separated the two germline ends. The CDR3 DNA reads as TGTGCCAGTAAGGACGGAAACTATGGCTACACCTTC. Translated: CASKDGNYGYTF.

The gene calls are TRBV29-1 and TRBJ1-2, with D perhaps TRBD1 (6 bases). Germline loops: CDR1 SQVTM, CDR2 ANQGSEA. V shed 5 bases and J shed 4 bases, with 17 bases lying between them. The CDR3 extends over 14 amino acids. The chain's CDR3 is CSVYNRVASYGYTF. In DNA, the CDR3 is TGCAGCGTTTATAACAGGGTAGCGAGCTATGGCTACACCTTC.

CDR3 bases: TGTGCCAGCAGCTCCGAGCCCTACAATGAGCAGTTCTTC. It encodes CASSSEPYNEQFF. The V and J genes are TRBV7-7 and TRBJ2-1; D unclear. V shed 4 bases and J shed 2 bases, with 6 bases lying between them. CDR3 length: 13 amino acids. CDR1 is SSHAT, CDR2 FNYEAQ, per germline (reference sequence). The whole variable domain, remainder taken from reference TRBV7-7 and TRBJ2-1, is GAGVSQSPRYKVTKRGQDVTLRCDPISSHATLYWYQQALGQGPEFLTYFNYEAQPDKSGLPSDRFSAERPEGSISTLTIQRTEQRDSAMYRCASSSEPYNEQFFGPGTRLTVL.